This T cell receptor (beta chain) appears in the sequencing data of a study of Ad26.COV2.S vaccination and SARS-CoV-2 variants. At the level of the study: Ad26.COV2.S given intramuscularly, once or twice 56 days apart.

Treatment meaning: about 20 received Ad26.COV2.S at low or high dose, single or two shots; about 5 received placebo; per-sample allocation not given. Specimen acquisition occurred on day 63 following the initial vaccine or placebo injection. Based in Boston, the donor was an adult of 18-55 years. A remark on this clone: Its antigen is not identified.

Here immunoSEQ multiplex PCR was the method, and the copy in TCRdb shows in-frame clones only, minus some. Among approximately 410,000 clones listed, 85% to 90% were seen once. The CDR3 totals 14 residues. The J segment lost 7 bases and the V segment lost 3 bases, leaving 3 bases of the junction unmatched. Germline CDR1 is LNHDA and CDR2 is SQIVND (reference sequence). Whole-study results and caveats: Reports say spike-specific CD8+ and CD4+ T cell responses covered substantial breadth after vaccination.

The receptor comes from a person aged 18 to 65 who received the Ad26.COV2.S COVID-19 vaccine or a placebo. The source was peripheral blood, collected in a trial of Ad26.COV2.S vaccine versus placebo. This rearrangement joins TRBV19 to TRBJ1-5; 10 bases are a match to TRBD1. The CDR3 loop is CASSILDRGQPQHF. In nucleotides, the CDR3 is TGTGCCAGTAGTATTCTGGACAGGGGGCAGCCCCAGCATTTT.